A single sample gave rise to the 20 T cell receptor beta chains below, sequenced in a study of CD8+ T cells in alopecia areata. After isolation, RNA underwent reverse transcription to generate cDNA as the sequencing template. This table comes from immunoSEQ multiplex PCR, and its TCRdb copy is limited to in-frame clones, with some not included. The data hold approximately 100,000 clones, with just under 60% observed a single time. Treatment indicated: oral pan-JAK inhibitor, 5-10 mg twice daily. Specimen: CD8+ T cells sorted from blood, collected at roughly week 58, from a patient treated with tofacitinib. The source of these receptors is a human donor with alopecia areata.

This chain joins TRBV5-1 and TRBJ2-7; D remains unclear. CDR3 length: 12 residues. With 2 bases removed from V and 3 bases from J, the gap between germline ends came to 6 bases. Germline values: CDR1 SGHRS, CDR2 YFSETQ. The CDR3 protein is CASSFKGYEQYF. CDR3 bases: TGCGCCAGCAGCTTTAAGGGCTACGAGCAGTACTTC.

The rearrangement joins TRBV5-1 to TRBJ2-5, with D uncertain. Trimming shortened V by 4 bases and J by 5 bases, and 12 bases separated the two germline ends. Germline V lookup: CDR1 SGHRS, CDR2 YFSETQ. The CDR3 consists of 13 residues. The CDR3 protein is CASSPRTAETQYF. The CDR3 DNA sequence: TGCGCCAGCAGCCCCCGTACGGCGGAGACCCAGTACTTC.

The chain is built from TRBV30 and TRBJ1-1; a weak D match, TRBD1 (6 bases). Germline lookup yields CDR1 GTSNPN and CDR2 SVGIG (reference sequence). With 4 bases removed from V and 5 bases from J, the gap between germline ends came to 23 bases. This CDR3 contains 16 residues. CDR3 sequence (DNA): TGTGCCTGGAATATCAGGACAGAAATGTTAAGAACTGAAGCTTTCTTT. This translates into CAWNIRTEMLRTEAFF.

The chain is built from TRBV29-1 and TRBJ1-2; TRBD1 is a possible D gene (5 bases). The CDR3 is made up of 13 amino acids. Per germline, CDR1 SQVTM and CDR2 ANQGSEA. V lost 1 base and J 4 bases, leaving 10 bases between the germline ends. The DNA for the CDR3 is TGCAGCGTTGAAGTCAGGGCGCTCTATGGCTACACCTTC. Its protein product is CSVEVRALYGYTF.

In DNA, the CDR3 is TGTGCCAGCAGCCCGAACACTCCTGACAGGGTTTTGTATGGCTACACCTTC. Its translation: CASSPNTPDRVLYGYTF. The chain is built from TRBV7-2 and TRBJ1-2; TRBD1 agrees at 7 bases. Germline assignment: CDR1 SGHTA and CDR2 FQGNSA. V trimming: 5 bases; J trimming: 5 bases; junction bases outside the gene matches: 17. This CDR3 spans 17 amino acids.

The chain combines TRBV30 with TRBJ1-4; D not certain. With 0 bases removed from V and 5 bases from J, the gap between germline ends came to 7 bases. Per germline, CDR1 GTSNPN and CDR2 SVGIG (reference sequence). This CDR3 contains 13 residues. In DNA form, the CDR3 reads TGTGCCTGGAGTGTGACCAAGAATGAAAAACTGTTTTTT. Translated: CAWSVTKNEKLFF. Full variable domain (missing parts from reference TRBV30 and TRBJ1-4): SQTIHQWPATLVQPVGSPLSLECTVEGTSNPNLYWYRQAAGRGLQLLFYSVGIGQISSEVPQNLSASRPQDRQFILSSKKLLLSDSGFYLCAWSVTKNEKLFFGSGTQLSVL.

This chain links TRBV7-9 with TRBJ2-3; 8 positions match TRBD2. In germline, CDR1 is SEHNR, CDR2 FQNEAQ (reference sequence). After removal of 5 bases from V and 4 bases from J, the junction contained 11 bases not matched to a gene. The CDR3 length is 16 residues. CDR3 amino acids: CASSPRPAGDSDTQYF. CDR3 nucleotide sequence: TGTGCCAGCAGCCCAAGGCCAGCGGGGGACTCAGATACGCAGTATTTT.

This clone was seen more than once but under ten times. The V call is TRBV4-1, the J call TRBJ2-1; 9 positions agree with TRBD2. Germline loops: CDR1 MGHRA, CDR2 YSYEKL. J was trimmed by 7 bases and V by 1 base; bases with no gene match: 14. CDR3 length: 18 amino acids. The CDR3, as DNA: TGCGCCAGCAGCCAAGTAACAGCGCGAGCGGGGGGTTATAATGAGCAGTTCTTC. Its protein is CASSQVTARAGGYNEQFF.

The chain carries TRBV6-5 and TRBJ1-3; weak D call: TRBD1 (5 bases). The CDR3 length is 15 residues. The V end was cut by 5 bases, the J end by 0 bases, with 11 bases between. Germline V CDR1 and CDR2: MNHEY, SVGAGI. The CDR3 DNA is TGTGCCAGCAGTATGACGGGGGGCTCTGGAAACACCATATATTTT. Amino acid sequence: CASSMTGGSGNTIYF.

The chain carries TRBV7-9 and TRBJ1-1; D is unclear. This CDR3 has 14 residues. V gave up 1 base and J gave up 2 bases, with 8 bases separating them. Germline V gives CDR1 SEHNR, CDR2 FQNEAQ (reference sequence). This CDR3 is CASSLVGLNTEAFF. The CDR3 bases are TGTGCCAGCAGCTTAGTTGGGCTAAACACTGAAGCTTTCTTT.

The CDR3 here is CASSHAPDRVSNEQFF. The CDR3 nucleotides read TGCGCCAGCAGCCATGCCCCTGACAGGGTGTCCAATGAGCAGTTCTTC. This chain uses TRBV4-1 with TRBJ2-1; 7 bases agree with TRBD1. CDR3 length equals 16 residues. In germline, CDR1 is MGHRA, CDR2 YSYEKL. J gave up 6 bases and V 3 bases, and 11 bases lay outside the gene matches.

This clone was seen more than once but under ten times. The J gene is TRBJ2-3, the V gene TRBV30, with TRBD2 matching over 8 bases. The junction had 13 bases not matched to a gene; V was cut back by 2 bases and J by 3 bases. The germline V gene has CDR1 GTSNPN and CDR2 SVGIG (reference sequence). The length of the CDR3 is 17 residues. The CDR3 sequence is CAWSLIGGASGTDTQYF. In nucleotides, the CDR3 is TGTGCCTGGAGTCTCATCGGCGGGGCTAGCGGGACAGATACGCAGTATTTT.

The chain uses TRBV9 and TRBJ1-1, with D tentatively TRBD1 (6 bases). This CDR3 has 15 residues. Germline V gene lookup returns CDR1 SGDLS and CDR2 YYNGEE. Trimming left V 6 bases short and J 2 bases short, with 17 bases between. The CDR3 region has the DNA TGTGCCAGCAACATACAGGGAATTCCAAACACTGAAGCTTTCTTT. Translating it yields CASNIQGIPNTEAFF.

V is TRBV13 and J is TRBJ1-6, with D uncertain. The germline CDR1 and CDR2 sequences are PRHDT and FYEKMQ (reference sequence). The CDR3 length is 15 residues. V lost 11 bases and J lost 10, with 24 bases in between. In nucleotides, the CDR3 is TGTGCCTGCCGTGCCGGCCGCCAGGAAGACTCACCCCTCCACTTT. This translates into CACRAGRQEDSPLHF.

This chain connects TRBV5-6 to TRBJ1-5; D is unclear. The CDR3 runs 13 residues. Trimming took off 0 bases at V and 4 bases at J, with 5 bases between the two ends. CDR1 and CDR2 (germline): SGHDT, YYEEEE. CDR3 sequence: CASSLGQNQPQHF. CDR3 coding DNA: TGTGCCAGCAGCTTGGGGCAGAATCAGCCCCAGCATTTT.

This sequence joins TRBV5-1 and TRBJ1-1, with D possibly matching TRBD1 (5 bases). The V end lost 0 bases, the J end lost 8 bases, and 8 bases lay between the germline ends. Per germline, CDR1 SGHRS and CDR2 YFSETQ. CDR3 length: 12 residues. Here the CDR3 DNA reads TGCGCCAGCAGCTTGGCTAGGGGAGAAGCTTTCTTT. This encodes CASSLARGEAFF.

The chain uses TRBV6-1 and TRBJ2-3, with 11 positions matching TRBD2. The CDR3 extends over 15 amino acids. Germline loops: CDR1 MNHNS, CDR2 SASEGT. With V trimmed by 1 base and J by 4 bases, 1 base remained unmatched. CDR3 coding DNA: TGTGCCAGCAGTGAAGGACTAGCGGGATCAGATACGCAGTATTTT. This translates into CASSEGLAGSDTQYF.

This clone was seen a handful of times. The chain combines TRBV27 with TRBJ2-7; 9 nucleotides line up with TRBD1. The V gene end was trimmed by 5 bases and the J gene end by 2 bases; junction bases not matched to a gene: 13. The CDR3 loop spans 17 amino acids. Germline V gives CDR1 MNHEY, CDR2 SMNVEV (reference sequence). The DNA of the CDR3 is TGTGCCAGCAGTCCCGCCGGATTCCGGACAGGGGCCTACGAGCAGTACTTC. Translation gives CASSPAGFRTGAYEQYF.

This clone was observed a handful of times. The chain joins TRBV27 to TRBJ2-5; D ambiguous. From germline, CDR1 is MNHEY and CDR2 SMNVEV (reference sequence). CDR3 length: 12 residues. Trimming left V 8 bases short and J 4 bases short, with 11 bases between. CDR3 in DNA: TGTGCCAGCGGTTACGGTTTAGAGACCCAGTACTTC. Translating gives CASGYGLETQYF.

The J gene is TRBJ1-1, the V gene TRBV10-3, with 8 bases fitting TRBD1. V dropped 2 bases and J dropped 3; count of bases not matched to a gene: 5. This CDR3 region has 15 residues. The germline V gene encodes CDR1 ENHRY and CDR2 SYGVKD. The CDR3 DNA reads TGTGCCATCAGTGAGCCGACAGGGGAATACACTGAAGCTTTCTTT. This codes for CAISEPTGEYTEAFF.